This is a list of T cell receptor beta chains from one sample in a study of cytotoxic CD8 clonotypes in ibrutinib-treated CLL. Sequencing was performed with immunoSEQ multiplex PCR; in TCRdb, only in-frame clones are kept and a portion is missing. Among approximately 45,000 clones, almost 70% were seen once, and the ten largest hold approximately 13%. Source: PBMCs, taken after 12 months of ibrutinib treatment. These TCRs come from a human donor with chronic lymphocytic leukemia. Both conserved end residues are part of each CDR3. Fields, in order: CDR3 length, D gene, V gene, clone size, J gene, CDR3 DNA, CDR3 protein. D genes are given only for firm matches. Size tells how often a clone was seen (once, few, many) or the class of an expanded clone, and some rows leave it out.

cdr3_length: 11
d_call: -
v_call: TRBV19
clone_size: -
j_call: TRBJ1-1
cdr3_nt: TGTGCCAGTAGCCACAGGTTTCCAGCTTTCTTT
cdr3_aa: CASSHRFPAFF

cdr3_length: 15
d_call: -
v_call: TRBV7-2
clone_size: -
j_call: TRBJ2-5
cdr3_nt: TGTGCCAGCAGCTTGACTCGGGACGCTTGGGAGACCCAGTACTTC
cdr3_aa: CASSLTRDAWETQYF

cdr3_length: 15
d_call: TRBD2
v_call: TRBV5-1
clone_size: -
j_call: TRBJ2-7
cdr3_nt: TGCGCCAGCAGCAATCGAGCGGGAGTTCCCCACGAGCAGTACTTC
cdr3_aa: CASSNRAGVPHEQYF

cdr3_length: 13
d_call: -
v_call: TRBV2
clone_size: -
j_call: TRBJ1-1
cdr3_nt: TGTGCCAGCATGCAGGGCCTGGCGGGAGGAGCTTTCTTT
cdr3_aa: CASMQGLAGGAFF

cdr3_length: 12
d_call: -
v_call: TRBV28
clone_size: -
j_call: TRBJ1-5
cdr3_nt: TGTGCCAGCAGTTTATTATATCAGCCCCAGCATTTT
cdr3_aa: CASSLLYQPQHF

cdr3_length: 16
d_call: TRBD2
v_call: TRBV11-3
clone_size: -
j_call: TRBJ2-5
cdr3_nt: TGTGCCAGCAGCCGGACTAGCGGGAGGCCGCAAGAGACCCAGTACTTC
cdr3_aa: CASSRTSGRPQETQYF

cdr3_length: 17
d_call: TRBD1
v_call: TRBV18
clone_size: few
j_call: TRBJ1-2
cdr3_nt: TGTGCCAGCTCACCACAAGCGGGACAGGGCCGAAACTATGGCTACACCTTC
cdr3_aa: CASSPQAGQGRNYGYTF

cdr3_length: 13
d_call: TRBD2
v_call: TRBV2
clone_size: -
j_call: TRBJ2-1
cdr3_nt: TGTGCCAGCGTCAATAGCGGGAGTCTTGAGCAGTTCTTC
cdr3_aa: CASVNSGSLEQFF

cdr3_length: 13
d_call: -
v_call: TRBV4-1
clone_size: -
j_call: TRBJ1-5
cdr3_nt: TGCGCCAGCAGCCAAGGACAGGTTCAGCCCCAGCATTTT
cdr3_aa: CASSQGQVQPQHF

cdr3_length: 16
d_call: TRBD2
v_call: TRBV5-8
clone_size: -
j_call: TRBJ2-7
cdr3_nt: TGTGCCAGCAGCTTGTTACCAGCGGGAAACTCCTACGAGCAGTACTTC
cdr3_aa: CASSLLPAGNSYEQYF

cdr3_length: 16
d_call: TRBD2
v_call: TRBV9
clone_size: -
j_call: TRBJ2-2
cdr3_nt: TGTGCCAGCAGCAGCGGGACTAGCGGGAAGGGCGGGGAGCTGTTTTTT
cdr3_aa: CASSSGTSGKGGELFF

cdr3_length: 14
d_call: TRBD2
v_call: TRBV30
clone_size: -
j_call: TRBJ2-3
cdr3_nt: TGTGCCTGGAAGCGGGATAGAAGCACAGATACGCAGTATTTT
cdr3_aa: CAWKRDRSTDTQYF

cdr3_length: 15
d_call: TRBD1
v_call: TRBV27
clone_size: once
j_call: TRBJ2-7
cdr3_nt: TGTGCCAGCAGTCACCCCGGGACAGGGGGGTACGAGCAGTACTTC
cdr3_aa: CASSHPGTGGYEQYF

cdr3_length: 14
d_call: -
v_call: TRBV5-6
clone_size: few
j_call: TRBJ2-5
cdr3_nt: TGTGCCAGCAGCGGAAGACAGGACCGAAGGACCCAGTACTTC
cdr3_aa: CASSGRQDRRTQYF

cdr3_length: 17
d_call: -
v_call: TRBV2
clone_size: -
j_call: TRBJ1-4
cdr3_nt: TGTGCCAGCTGGGGGCTAGACCGGCTAGCAACTAATGAAAAACTGTTTTTT
cdr3_aa: CASWGLDRLATNEKLFF

cdr3_length: 15
d_call: TRBD1
v_call: TRBV6-5
clone_size: -
j_call: TRBJ1-1
cdr3_nt: TGTGCCAGCAGTTCAACAGGGGGCGTGGGCACTGAAGCTTTCTTT
cdr3_aa: CASSSTGGVGTEAFF

cdr3_length: 17
d_call: -
v_call: TRBV6-1
clone_size: -
j_call: TRBJ2-7
cdr3_nt: TGTGCCAGCAGTGAATTTGTAGGGGCAAACCCCTCCTACGAGCAGTACTTC
cdr3_aa: CASSEFVGANPSYEQYF

cdr3_length: 16
d_call: -
v_call: TRBV6-1
clone_size: -
j_call: TRBJ1-2
cdr3_nt: TGTGCCAGCAGTGAGGGAGACCAGGGAGGCGGCAGGGGCTACACCTTC
cdr3_aa: CASSEGDQGGGRGYTF

cdr3_length: 16
d_call: -
v_call: TRBV7-7
clone_size: few
j_call: TRBJ2-2
cdr3_nt: TGTGCCAGCAGCTTAGAGGACGGAGCCTACACCGGGGAGCTGTTTTTT
cdr3_aa: CASSLEDGAYTGELFF

cdr3_length: 23
d_call: -
v_call: TRBV28
clone_size: -
j_call: TRBJ2-1
cdr3_nt: TGTGCCAGCATCTACCCCCCTAAGGCCTTAGTGTCGCTGTCCCGGGGCTCCTACAATGAGCAGTTCTTC
cdr3_aa: CASIYPPKALVSLSRGSYNEQFF

cdr3_length: 17
d_call: TRBD2
v_call: TRBV28
clone_size: -
j_call: TRBJ2-3
cdr3_nt: TGTGCCAGCAGTTTAGCTCAGGCGGGAGGGTGGAGAGATACGCAGTATTTT
cdr3_aa: CASSLAQAGGWRDTQYF

cdr3_length: 11
d_call: -
v_call: TRBV29-1
clone_size: -
j_call: TRBJ1-3
cdr3_nt: TGCAGCGTTCGATCGGGAAACACCATATATTTT
cdr3_aa: CSVRSGNTIYF

cdr3_length: 19
d_call: -
v_call: TRBV9
clone_size: -
j_call: TRBJ2-1
cdr3_nt: TGTGCCAGCAGCGCCGCACACAGCGGCTATCCGAGCTCCTACAATGAGCAGTTCTTC
cdr3_aa: CASSAAHSGYPSSYNEQFF

cdr3_length: 14
d_call: TRBD2
v_call: TRBV30
clone_size: -
j_call: TRBJ2-5
cdr3_nt: TGTGCCTGGAGCCCGGCTAGCGGGCAAGAGACCCAGTACTTC
cdr3_aa: CAWSPASGQETQYF

cdr3_length: 13
d_call: -
v_call: TRBV10-1
clone_size: -
j_call: TRBJ1-1
cdr3_nt: TGCGCCAGCAGCGTATCTTGGAACACTGAAGCTTTCTTT
cdr3_aa: CASSVSWNTEAFF

cdr3_length: 11
d_call: -
v_call: TRBV5-6
clone_size: -
j_call: TRBJ2-1
cdr3_nt: TGTGCCAGCGGGGGGTCCGCCGAGCAGTTCTTC
cdr3_aa: CASGGSAEQFF

cdr3_length: 15
d_call: TRBD2
v_call: TRBV27
clone_size: -
j_call: TRBJ2-1
cdr3_nt: TGTGCCAGCACCCCAAGGTGGACTAGCAGCAATGAGCAGTTCTTC
cdr3_aa: CASTPRWTSSNEQFF

cdr3_length: 12
d_call: -
v_call: TRBV28
clone_size: few
j_call: TRBJ1-2
cdr3_nt: TGTGCCAGCAGTCAGAGGGGATATGGCTACACCTTC
cdr3_aa: CASSQRGYGYTF

cdr3_length: 16
d_call: -
v_call: TRBV4-1
clone_size: few
j_call: TRBJ2-3
cdr3_nt: TGCGCCAGCAGCCAAGGAAGGACGGGAGAGGAAGATACGCAGTATTTT
cdr3_aa: CASSQGRTGEEDTQYF

cdr3_length: 15
d_call: TRBD2
v_call: TRBV5-6
clone_size: -
j_call: TRBJ2-1
cdr3_nt: TGTGCCAGCAGCGATACTAGCGGGAATGACAATGAGCAGTTCTTC
cdr3_aa: CASSDTSGNDNEQFF

cdr3_length: 12
d_call: -
v_call: TRBV30
clone_size: -
j_call: TRBJ2-3
cdr3_nt: TGTGCCTGGAGTAAGTTCACAGATACGCAGTATTTT
cdr3_aa: CAWSKFTDTQYF

cdr3_length: 15
d_call: TRBD2
v_call: TRBV7-2
clone_size: -
j_call: TRBJ2-7
cdr3_nt: TGTGCCAGCAGCGCCACTGGACTAGTGGGTAACGAGCAGTACTTC
cdr3_aa: CASSATGLVGNEQYF

cdr3_length: 13
d_call: TRBD2
v_call: TRBV7-2
clone_size: -
j_call: TRBJ2-1
cdr3_nt: TGTGCCAGCAGCATCGGACTAGTCAATGAGCAGTTCTTC
cdr3_aa: CASSIGLVNEQFF

cdr3_length: 14
d_call: -
v_call: TRBV5-1
clone_size: -
j_call: TRBJ1-1
cdr3_nt: TGCGCCAGCAGCCAGGGAGGGGTGGGGACTGAAGCTTTCTTT
cdr3_aa: CASSQGGVGTEAFF

cdr3_length: 13
d_call: -
v_call: TRBV30
clone_size: -
j_call: TRBJ1-5
cdr3_nt: TGTGCCTGGAGTGAGGGGTCCGATCAGCCCCAGCATTTT
cdr3_aa: CAWSEGSDQPQHF

cdr3_length: 17
d_call: -
v_call: TRBV28
clone_size: -
j_call: TRBJ2-6
cdr3_nt: TGTGCCAGCAGTTTCGTGACAGGAATTTCTGGGGCCAACGTCCTGACTTTC
cdr3_aa: CASSFVTGISGANVLTF

cdr3_length: 15
d_call: TRBD1
v_call: TRBV27
clone_size: -
j_call: TRBJ1-2
cdr3_nt: TGTGCCAGCAGTAAGGACAGGGGGGTTAACTATGGCTACACCTTC
cdr3_aa: CASSKDRGVNYGYTF

cdr3_length: 17
d_call: TRBD2
v_call: TRBV7-9
clone_size: -
j_call: TRBJ2-3
cdr3_nt: TGTGCCAGCAGCTACATAACAGGACTAGCGGAACGTGATACGCAGTATTTT
cdr3_aa: CASSYITGLAERDTQYF

cdr3_length: 15
d_call: TRBD1
v_call: TRBV5-4
clone_size: -
j_call: TRBJ2-5
cdr3_nt: TGTGCCAGCAGCCCGACAGGGACGAGGGGAGAGACCCAGTACTTC
cdr3_aa: CASSPTGTRGETQYF

cdr3_length: 17
d_call: TRBD2
v_call: TRBV5-1
clone_size: once
j_call: TRBJ2-1
cdr3_nt: TGCGCCAGCAGCCAGGGACTAGCGGGAGTAAAGACCAATGAGCAGTTCTTC
cdr3_aa: CASSQGLAGVKTNEQFF

cdr3_length: 14
d_call: TRBD2
v_call: TRBV14
clone_size: -
j_call: TRBJ2-7
cdr3_nt: TGTGCCAGCAGCGTAGCGGGGACCTGGGACGAGCAGTACTTC
cdr3_aa: CASSVAGTWDEQYF

cdr3_length: 13
d_call: -
v_call: TRBV6-5
clone_size: -
j_call: TRBJ1-1
cdr3_nt: TGTGCCAGCATCCCAGTTATAGGCACTGAAGCTTTCTTT
cdr3_aa: CASIPVIGTEAFF

cdr3_length: 16
d_call: TRBD2
v_call: TRBV7-8
clone_size: once
j_call: TRBJ2-1
cdr3_nt: TGTGCCAGCAGCCCCCAAGGACTAGCGGGAGTCCATGAGCAGTTCTTC
cdr3_aa: CASSPQGLAGVHEQFF

cdr3_length: 17
d_call: TRBD2
v_call: TRBV30
clone_size: -
j_call: TRBJ2-7
cdr3_nt: TGTGCCTGGAGGGGCTGGACTAGCGGGAGAAACGGCTACGAGCAGTACTTC
cdr3_aa: CAWRGWTSGRNGYEQYF

cdr3_length: 14
d_call: -
v_call: TRBV5-5
clone_size: -
j_call: TRBJ1-3
cdr3_nt: TGTGCCAGCAGCTTGGGACAGGACATATCGACCATATATTTT
cdr3_aa: CASSLGQDISTIYF

cdr3_length: 13
d_call: TRBD1
v_call: TRBV10-1
clone_size: -
j_call: TRBJ2-7
cdr3_nt: TGCGCCAGCAGCCGGGGACAGGGCTACGAGCAGTACTTC
cdr3_aa: CASSRGQGYEQYF

cdr3_length: 12
d_call: -
v_call: TRBV7-2
clone_size: -
j_call: TRBJ1-1
cdr3_nt: TGTGCCAGCAGCTCCCGCCGCGATAAAGCTTTCTTT
cdr3_aa: CASSSRRDKAFF

cdr3_length: 15
d_call: -
v_call: TRBV11-3
clone_size: -
j_call: TRBJ2-1
cdr3_nt: TGTGCCAGCAGCCCAGACCCAGTCCCACACAATGAGCAGTTCTTC
cdr3_aa: CASSPDPVPHNEQFF

cdr3_length: 15
d_call: -
v_call: TRBV28
clone_size: -
j_call: TRBJ2-1
cdr3_nt: TGTGCACTGGGGGAGAAGAGCGGGTTAGGAAATGAGCAGTTCTTC
cdr3_aa: CALGEKSGLGNEQFF

cdr3_length: 16
d_call: -
v_call: TRBV5-1
clone_size: -
j_call: TRBJ2-3
cdr3_nt: TGCGCCAGCAGCTTGGGGGGTGTCAGCGCGGGAGATACGCAGTATTTT
cdr3_aa: CASSLGGVSAGDTQYF

cdr3_length: 15
d_call: -
v_call: TRBV7-2
clone_size: -
j_call: TRBJ1-4
cdr3_nt: TGTGCCAGCAGCTTAGTCGGCCAGTATAATGAAAAACTGTTTTTT
cdr3_aa: CASSLVGQYNEKLFF

cdr3_length: 13
d_call: -
v_call: TRBV18
clone_size: once
j_call: TRBJ2-3
cdr3_nt: TGTGCCAGCTCCTCCTCCGGCGCAGATACGCAGTATTTT
cdr3_aa: CASSSSGADTQYF

cdr3_length: 16
d_call: TRBD2
v_call: TRBV7-9
clone_size: -
j_call: TRBJ2-3
cdr3_nt: TGTGCCAGCAGCCCGGCTAGCGGATACACCACAGATACGCAGTATTTT
cdr3_aa: CASSPASGYTTDTQYF

cdr3_length: 13
d_call: TRBD1
v_call: TRBV4-1
clone_size: few
j_call: TRBJ2-7
cdr3_nt: TGCGCCAGCATGCAGACAGGGGGCCGGGAGCAGTACTTC
cdr3_aa: CASMQTGGREQYF

cdr3_length: 14
d_call: TRBD1
v_call: TRBV7-9
clone_size: -
j_call: TRBJ1-1
cdr3_nt: TGTGCCAGCAGCATTACAGGGGGCCGTACTGAAGCTTTCTTT
cdr3_aa: CASSITGGRTEAFF

cdr3_length: 14
d_call: -
v_call: TRBV28
clone_size: few
j_call: TRBJ1-4
cdr3_nt: TGTGCCAGCAGCTCGGGGAAACTAAATGAAAAACTGTTTTTT
cdr3_aa: CASSSGKLNEKLFF

cdr3_length: 16
d_call: TRBD2
v_call: TRBV27
clone_size: -
j_call: TRBJ2-2
cdr3_nt: TGTGCCAGCAGTACCGGACTAGTGTGGGCTTCCGGGGAGCTGTTTTTT
cdr3_aa: CASSTGLVWASGELFF

cdr3_length: 16
d_call: -
v_call: TRBV19
clone_size: -
j_call: TRBJ1-5
cdr3_nt: TGTGCCAGTAGTATAAACACAGGACTTAGCAATCAGCCCCAGCATTTT
cdr3_aa: CASSINTGLSNQPQHF

cdr3_length: 16
d_call: TRBD2
v_call: TRBV5-4
clone_size: -
j_call: TRBJ2-3
cdr3_nt: TGTGCCAGCAGCACCGGGACTAGCGGGAGGAAAGATACGCAGTATTTT
cdr3_aa: CASSTGTSGRKDTQYF